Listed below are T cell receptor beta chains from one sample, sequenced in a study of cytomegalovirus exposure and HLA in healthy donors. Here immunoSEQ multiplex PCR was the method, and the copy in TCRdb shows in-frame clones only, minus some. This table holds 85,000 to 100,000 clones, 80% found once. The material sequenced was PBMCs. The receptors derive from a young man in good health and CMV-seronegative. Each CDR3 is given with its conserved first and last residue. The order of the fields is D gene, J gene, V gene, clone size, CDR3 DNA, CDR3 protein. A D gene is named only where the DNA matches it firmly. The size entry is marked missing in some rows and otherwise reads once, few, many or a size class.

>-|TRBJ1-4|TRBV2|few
TGTGCCAGCAGTGAGAGTAGTGGTTACGAAAAACTGTTTTTT
CASSESSGYEKLFF
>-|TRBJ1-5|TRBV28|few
TGTGCCAGCAGTTTAGAGGCAACTCTCAATCAGCCCCAGCATTTT
CASSLEATLNQPQHF
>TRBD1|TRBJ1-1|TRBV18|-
TGTGCCAGCTCACTAGGACAGGAGACTGAAGCTTTCTTT
CASSLGQETEAFF
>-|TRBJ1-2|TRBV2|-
TGTGCCGTCATACTTCGGGACACCCACCAGACCTTC
CAVILRDTHQTF
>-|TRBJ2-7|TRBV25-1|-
TGTGCCAGCACATCAGGGTCCTACGAGCAGTACTTC
CASTSGSYEQYF
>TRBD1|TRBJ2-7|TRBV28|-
TGTGCCAGCCACACCACGGACAGGGTATTCTACGAGCAGTACTTC
CASHTTDRVFYEQYF
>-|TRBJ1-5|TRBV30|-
TGTGCCTGGAACGGACGGGATAGCAATCAGCCCCAGCATTTT
CAWNGRDSNQPQHF
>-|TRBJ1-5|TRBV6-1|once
TGTGCCACCCTAGGGGGTAATCAGCCCCAGCATTTT
CATLGGNQPQHF
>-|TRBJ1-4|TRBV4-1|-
TGCGCCAGCAGCCAAGTCCAGGTGGTCCGCGAAAAACTGTTTTTT
CASSQVQVVREKLFF
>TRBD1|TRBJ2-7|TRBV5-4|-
TGTGCCAGCAGCTTGGACAGGGGCTACGAGCAGTACTTC
CASSLDRGYEQYF
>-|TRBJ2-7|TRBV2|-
TGTGCCAGCAGTGAAAACGGCGGGGAAGGCTACGAGCAGTACTTC
CASSENGGEGYEQYF
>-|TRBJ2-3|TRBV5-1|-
TGCGCCAGCAGCTTGAGGAGCGGCCTAGGAACAGATACGCAGTATTTT
CASSLRSGLGTDTQYF
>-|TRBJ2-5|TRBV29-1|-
TGCAGCGTCTCAGGGTGGTCAGAGACCCAGTACTTC
CSVSGWSETQYF
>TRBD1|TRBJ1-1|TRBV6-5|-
TGTGCCAGCAGTATGGACAGGGTAGGTGAAGCTTTCTTT
CASSMDRVGEAFF
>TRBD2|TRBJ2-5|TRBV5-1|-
TGCGCCAGCAACGAGGGAGGGTTAGAGACCCAGTACTTC
CASNEGGLETQYF
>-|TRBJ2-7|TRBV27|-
TGTGCCAGCAGTTTAAAGAACACCGCCTCCTACGAGCAGTACTTC
CASSLKNTASYEQYF
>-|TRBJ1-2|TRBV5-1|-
TGCGCCAGCAGCTTGGCCTCGGGGACAAGAGGCTACACCTTC
CASSLASGTRGYTF
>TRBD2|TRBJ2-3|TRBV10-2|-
TGCGCCAGCACCGGGACTAGCGGGGGGGCCGCAGATACGCAGTATTTT
CASTGTSGGAADTQYF
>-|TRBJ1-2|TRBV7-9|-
TGTGCCAGCAGCCCGGGGGGAGCTAACTATGGCTACACCTTC
CASSPGGANYGYTF
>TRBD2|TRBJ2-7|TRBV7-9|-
TGTGCCAGCAGCCGCGGACTAGAGCTCTACGAGCAGTACTTC
CASSRGLELYEQYF
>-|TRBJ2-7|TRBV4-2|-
TGTGCCAGCAGCCAAGAAGGGGCGGGATCTCCCTACGAGCAGTACTTC
CASSQEGAGSPYEQYF
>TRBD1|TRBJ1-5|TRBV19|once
TGTGCCAGTAGTCCCACCGACAGGGTTGATCAGCCCCAGCATTTT
CASSPTDRVDQPQHF
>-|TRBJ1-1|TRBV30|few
TGTGCCTGGAGTGTAAGGCAGCGAGGGAACACTGAAGCTTTCTTT
CAWSVRQRGNTEAFF
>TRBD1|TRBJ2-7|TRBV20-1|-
TGCAGTGCTAGAGAGGACAGGGAGCAGTACTTC
CSAREDREQYF
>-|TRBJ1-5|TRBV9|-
TGTGCCAGCAGCGTGGACAGTCAGCCCCAGCATTTT
CASSVDSQPQHF
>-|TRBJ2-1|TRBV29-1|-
TGCAGCGCACCTCGCCGACTAGGGCACAATGAGCAGTTCTTC
CSAPRRLGHNEQFF
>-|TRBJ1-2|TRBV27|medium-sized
TGTGCCAGCAGTTGGGTTACGGGTAGAGAAAATGGCTACACCTTC
CASSWVTGRENGYTF
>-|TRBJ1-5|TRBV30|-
TGTGCCTGGAACGCGGGGGGAATCGGCAATCAGCCCCAGCATTTT
CAWNAGGIGNQPQHF
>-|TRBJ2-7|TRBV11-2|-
TGTGCCAGCAGCTTCGCCCGGGGATCCTCCTACGAGCAGTACTTC
CASSFARGSSYEQYF
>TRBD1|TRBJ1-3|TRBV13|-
TGTGCCAGCAGCTCACAGGGGGGAAACACCATATATTTT
CASSSQGGNTIYF
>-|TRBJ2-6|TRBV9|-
TGTGCCAGCAGCGTAGCTAAGGAGGGGCGTGGGGCCAACGTCCTGACTTTC
CASSVAKEGRGANVLTF
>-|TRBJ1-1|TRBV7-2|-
TGTGCCAGCAGCCCCGGGAATCTTGAAGCTTTCTTT
CASSPGNLEAFF
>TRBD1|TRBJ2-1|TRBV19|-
TGTGCCAGTAGTATATTACCGGGACAGGGGGACAATGAGCAGTTCTTC
CASSILPGQGDNEQFF
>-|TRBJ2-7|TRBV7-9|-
TGTGCCAGCAGCCGGGACATGCGAGAAGTAAGAAGCTCCTACGAGCAGTACTTC
CASSRDMREVRSSYEQYF
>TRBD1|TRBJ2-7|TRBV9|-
TGTGCCAGCAGCGTACACCGGGACAGGGGGCTCTACGAGCAGTACTTC
CASSVHRDRGLYEQYF
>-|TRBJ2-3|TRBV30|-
TGTGCCTGGAGTGTACGCAGGGGCACAGATACGCAGTATTTT
CAWSVRRGTDTQYF
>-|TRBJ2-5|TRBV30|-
TGTGCCTGGAATTTCGGGAGTGGAGAGACCCAGTACTTC
CAWNFGSGETQYF
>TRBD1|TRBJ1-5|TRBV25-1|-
TGTGCCAGCAGTGACAAGGGGGACAGTAGCAATCAGCCCCAGCATTTT
CASSDKGDSSNQPQHF
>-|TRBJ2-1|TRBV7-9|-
TGTGCCAGCAGCTCCCAGCGCGGTACGAATGAGCAGTTCTTC
CASSSQRGTNEQFF
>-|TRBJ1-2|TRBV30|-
TGTGCCTGGTTCCCACGGGGGGTGAGAGGCTACACCTTC
CAWFPRGVRGYTF
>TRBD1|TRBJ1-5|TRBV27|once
TGTGCCAGCAGTGGCAAACAGGGGAAGTGGAATCAGCCCCAGCATTTT
CASSGKQGKWNQPQHF
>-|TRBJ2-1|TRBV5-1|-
TGCGCCAGCAGCGCTAATACAGACAATGAGCAGTTCTTC
CASSANTDNEQFF
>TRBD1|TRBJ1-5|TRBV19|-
TGTGCCAGTAGTTCAGGGGGCAGGGGGAGGCAGCCCCAGCATTTT
CASSSGGRGRQPQHF
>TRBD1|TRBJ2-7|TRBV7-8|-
TGTGCCAGCAGCCAGTGGACAGGGGCGCGTGAGCAGTACTTC
CASSQWTGAREQYF
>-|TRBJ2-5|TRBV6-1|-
TGTGCCAGCAGCATATCAGCGGAAGAGACCCAGTACTTC
CASSISAEETQYF
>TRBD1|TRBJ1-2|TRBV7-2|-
TGTGCCAGCAGCTCGGACAGGGCCTACTATGGCTACACCTTC
CASSSDRAYYGYTF
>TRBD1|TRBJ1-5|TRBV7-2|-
TGTGCCAGCAGCTTTACAGGGGGCCGGGATCAGCCCCAGCATTTT
CASSFTGGRDQPQHF
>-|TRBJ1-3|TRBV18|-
TGTGCCAGCTCCCGGGACACCGCTGGAAACACCATATATTTT
CASSRDTAGNTIYF